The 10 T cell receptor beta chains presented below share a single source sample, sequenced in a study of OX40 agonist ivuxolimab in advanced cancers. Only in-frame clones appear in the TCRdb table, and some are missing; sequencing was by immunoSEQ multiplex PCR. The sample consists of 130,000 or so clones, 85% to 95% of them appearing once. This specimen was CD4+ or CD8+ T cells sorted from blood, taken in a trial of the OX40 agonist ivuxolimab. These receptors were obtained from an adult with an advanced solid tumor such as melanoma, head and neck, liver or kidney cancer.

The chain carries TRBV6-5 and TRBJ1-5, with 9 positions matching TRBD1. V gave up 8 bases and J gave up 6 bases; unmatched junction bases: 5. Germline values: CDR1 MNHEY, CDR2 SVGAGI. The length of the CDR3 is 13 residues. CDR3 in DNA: TGTGCCAGCGGACAGGGGTCTCGTCAGCCCCAGCATTTT. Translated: CASGQGSRQPQHF.

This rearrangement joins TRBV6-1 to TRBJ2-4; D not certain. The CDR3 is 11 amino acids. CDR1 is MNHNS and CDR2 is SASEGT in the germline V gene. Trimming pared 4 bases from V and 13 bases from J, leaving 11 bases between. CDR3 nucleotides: TGTGCCAGCAGTGGATCCCGGGCCCAGTACTTC. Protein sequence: CASSGSRAQYF.

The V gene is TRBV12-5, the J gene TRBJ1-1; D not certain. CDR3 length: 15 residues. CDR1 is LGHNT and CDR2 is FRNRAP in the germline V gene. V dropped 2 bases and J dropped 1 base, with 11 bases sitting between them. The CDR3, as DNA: TGTGCTAGTGGTTTGAACTGGGAGGGGAACACTGAAGCTTTCTTT. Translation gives CASGLNWEGNTEAFF.

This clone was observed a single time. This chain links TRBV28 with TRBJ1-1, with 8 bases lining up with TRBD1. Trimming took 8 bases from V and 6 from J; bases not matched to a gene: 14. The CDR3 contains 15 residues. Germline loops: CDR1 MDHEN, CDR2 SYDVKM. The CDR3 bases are TGTGCCAGCCCAGGGCGTCGACAGGGGACCCCTGAAGCTTTCTTT. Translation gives CASPGRRQGTPEAFF. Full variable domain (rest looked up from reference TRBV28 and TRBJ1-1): DVKVTQSSRYLVKRTGEKVFLECVQDMDHENMFWYRQDPGLGLRLIYFSYDVKMKEKGDIPEGYSVSREKKERFSLILESASTNQTSMYLCASPGRRQGTPEAFFGQGTRLTVV.

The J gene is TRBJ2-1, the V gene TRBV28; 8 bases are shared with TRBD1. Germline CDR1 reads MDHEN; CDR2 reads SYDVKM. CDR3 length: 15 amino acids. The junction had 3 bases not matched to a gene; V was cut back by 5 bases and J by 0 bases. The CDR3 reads CASSTGGSSYNEQFF. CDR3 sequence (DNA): TGTGCCAGCAGTACAGGGGGGAGCTCCTACAATGAGCAGTTCTTC.

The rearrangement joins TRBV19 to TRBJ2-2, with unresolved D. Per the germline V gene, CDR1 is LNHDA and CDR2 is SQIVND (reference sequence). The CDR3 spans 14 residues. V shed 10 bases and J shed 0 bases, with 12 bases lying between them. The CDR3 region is CATQRNPNTGELFF. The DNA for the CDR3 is TGTGCCACACAAAGGAACCCGAACACCGGGGAGCTGTTTTTT.

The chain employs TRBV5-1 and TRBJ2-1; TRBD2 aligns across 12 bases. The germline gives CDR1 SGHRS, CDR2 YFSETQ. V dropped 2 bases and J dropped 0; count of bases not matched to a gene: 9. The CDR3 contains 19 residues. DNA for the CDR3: TGCGCCAGCAGCTTCTCTAGCGGGAGGGCCTTAAGCTCCTACAATGAGCAGTTCTTC. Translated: CASSFSSGRALSSYNEQFF.

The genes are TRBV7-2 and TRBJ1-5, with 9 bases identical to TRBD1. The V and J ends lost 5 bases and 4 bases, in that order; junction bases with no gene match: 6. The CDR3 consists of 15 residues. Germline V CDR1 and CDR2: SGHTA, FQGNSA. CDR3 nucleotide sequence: TGTGCCAGCAGCCCCCGGACAGGGGCAAATCAGCCCCAGCATTTT. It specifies CASSPRTGANQPQHF.

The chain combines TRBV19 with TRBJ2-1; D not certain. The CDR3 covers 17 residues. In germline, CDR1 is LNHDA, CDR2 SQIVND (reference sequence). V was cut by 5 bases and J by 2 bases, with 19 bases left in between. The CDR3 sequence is CASSFRTYPPPYNEQFF. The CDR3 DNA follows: TGTGCCAGTAGTTTCCGGACCTATCCCCCCCCCTACAATGAGCAGTTCTTC.

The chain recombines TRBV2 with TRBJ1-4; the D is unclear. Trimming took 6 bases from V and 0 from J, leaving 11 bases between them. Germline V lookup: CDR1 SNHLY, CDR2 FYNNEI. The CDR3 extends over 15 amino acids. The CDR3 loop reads CASRRAPSTNEKLFF. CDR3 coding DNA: TGTGCCAGCAGGCGGGCCCCCTCAACTAATGAAAAACTGTTTTTT.